This T cell receptor (beta chain) comes out of a study of blood T cell repertoires in COVID-19. Study background: COVID-19 samples from acute and convalescent phases originated in the United States, Italy and Spain. T cells, B-cell-depleted T cells, or PBMCs supplied cDNA or gDNA.

Per the original methods: Scientists estimated how many nucleated cells there were by amplifying reference gene primers. The table came from immunoSEQ multiplex PCR; TCRdb's copy has only in-frame clones and leaves some out. The DNA was the basis for D and trimming; V, J and clone size are from that table. The table records around 40,000 clones, about 94% of them present only once. The trim removed 4 bases at V and 5 bases at J, leaving 14 bases unmatched. Germline CDR1 SGHKS, CDR2 YYEKEE (reference sequence). This CDR3 comprises 16 residues. The chain is built from TRBV5-5 and TRBJ2-5, with 7 nucleotides matching TRBD2. This TCR derives from a human donor with active COVID-19. The donor label of this sample is uncertain. The sequencing sample was made of peripheral blood. CDR3 protein: CASSGTVAGGVETQYF. The CDR3, as DNA: TGTGCCAGCAGCGGTACAGTAGCGGGTGGGGTGGAGACCCAGTACTTC.